Below, 26 T cell receptor beta chains from the same sample are listed, as sequenced in a study of CXCR3-negative and CXCR3-positive naive CD8 T cells. With UMI labels, 5' RACE was used to prepare the TRB cDNA libraries. Reanalyzing the 5' RACE reads, TCRdb keeps one entry per CDR3 protein, without DNA. This sample's clone table lists around 63,000 distinct CDR3 sequences. General study points: In CXCR3-positive naive cells, the TRB CDR3s were more hydrophobic than in CXCR3-negative naive cells.

For these TCRs, the target antigens are not known. Sequenced input: naive CXCR3+ CD8+ T cells from blood. Described subset: CD45RO-CCR7+CD27+CD95- naive CD8+ T cells expressing CXCR3 (TNR3+). These receptors were obtained from a human donor in good health. Some clones in this sample may be carry-over from other donors' samples.

The chain couples TRBV12-3 or TRBV12-4 to TRBJ2-3; TCRdb names TRBD1, which stays unverified in the absence of DNA. The CDR3 length is 14 residues. This CDR3 reads CASPRDSITDTQYF.

This rearrangement joins TRBV7-8 to TRBJ1-1; TCRdb calls TRBD1, which cannot be checked without DNA. The germline V gene encodes CDR1 SGHVS and CDR2 FQNEAQ. The CDR3 is made up of 15 amino acids. The CDR3 loop reads CASSPGTEINTEAFF. The full variable domain, with the rest looked up from reference TRBV7-8 and TRBJ1-1, is GAGVSQSPRYKVAKRGQDVALRCDPISGHVSLFWYQQALGQGPEFLTYFQNEAQLDKSGLPSDRFFAERPEGSVSTLKIQRTQQEDSAVYLCASSPGTEINTEAFFGQGTRLTVV.

The chain carries TRBV7-9 and TRBJ2-7; absent DNA, TCRdb's TRBD1 call cannot be checked. Germline CDR1 reads SEHNR; CDR2 reads FQNEAQ (reference sequence). This CDR3 is 15 amino acids long. CDR3 residues: CASNDQVGNSYEQYF.

This chain connects TRBV27 to TRBJ1-2; TCRdb lists TRBD1, though no DNA is available to test this call. The germline V gene has CDR1 MNHEY and CDR2 SMNVEV (reference sequence). This CDR3 is built from 12 residues. The CDR3: CASGGAAYGYTF.

This chain uses TRBV27 with TRBJ2-2. Germline assignment: CDR1 MNHEY and CDR2 SMNVEV (reference sequence). The CDR3 contains 11 residues. CDR3 sequence: CASSSSGELFF.

The gene calls are TRBV28 and TRBJ2-5; lacking DNA, the TRBD2 call made by TCRdb goes unchecked. Per germline, CDR1 MDHEN and CDR2 SYDVKM. The CDR3 runs 15 residues. The CDR3 protein is CASSSQRGGKETQYF. Variable domain in full (rest from reference TRBV28 and TRBJ2-5): DVKVTQSSRYLVKRTGEKVFLECVQDMDHENMFWYRQDPGLGLRLIYFSYDVKMKEKGDIPEGYSVSREKKERFSLILESASTNQTSMYLCASSSQRGGKETQYFGPGTRLLVL.

The chain has TRBV29-1 and TRBJ2-2; TCRdb's assignment of TRBD1 cannot be checked, as there is no DNA. The germline V gene has CDR1 SQVTM and CDR2 ANQGSEA. The CDR3 has 12 amino acids. The CDR3 loop is CSVSDGAGELFF.

J is TRBJ2-2 and V is TRBV6-4. Per germline, CDR1 MRHNA and CDR2 SNTAGT. CDR3 length equals 14 residues. The CDR3 is CASSERPNTGELFF.

The chain joins TRBV20-1 to TRBJ2-1. This CDR3 contains 11 residues. The germline gives CDR1 DFQATT, CDR2 SNEGSKA (reference sequence). CDR3 in amino acids: CSALLVGEQFF.

V is TRBV28 and J is TRBJ1-1; TCRdb's D call, TRBD1, is unchecked because there is no DNA. This CDR3 spans 15 amino acids. CDR1 MDHEN and CDR2 SYDVKM come from the germline V gene. CDR3 protein: CASTLLGQPNTEAFF.

The J gene is TRBJ2-1, the V gene TRBV5-1. Germline V gene data show CDR1 as SGHRS and CDR2 as YFSETQ. CDR3 length: 14 amino acids. The CDR3 reads CASSPRDLYNEQFF.

This chain uses TRBV7-9 with TRBJ2-2; without DNA, the TCRdb call of TRBD2 cannot be checked. The CDR3 is made up of 16 amino acids. Germline V gene sequence: CDR1 SEHNR, CDR2 FQNEAQ (reference sequence). The CDR3 here is CASSPRTTVNTGELFF.

The chain recombines TRBV3-1 with TRBJ2-3; TCRdb selects TRBD1, and the lack of DNA leaves this call unchecked. Germline V lookup: CDR1 LGHDT, CDR2 YNNKEL (reference sequence). CDR3 length equals 15 residues. The CDR3 spells CASSIGQGTTDTQYF.

CDR3 in amino acids: CSAEGLAGEQYF. The chain couples TRBV29-1 to TRBJ2-7; no DNA is available, so the TRBD2 call from TCRdb remains unchecked. The CDR3 loop spans 12 amino acids. Germline CDR1 SQVTM, CDR2 ANQGSEA.

The chain has TRBV7-8 and TRBJ2-3; lacking DNA, the TRBD1 call made by TCRdb goes unchecked. CDR1 and CDR2 from the germline V gene are SGHVS and FQNEAQ. The CDR3 consists of 15 residues. The CDR3 is CASTPDRGLTDTQYF. Variable domain in full (rest from reference TRBV7-8 and TRBJ2-3): GAGVSQSPRYKVAKRGQDVALRCDPISGHVSLFWYQQALGQGPEFLTYFQNEAQLDKSGLPSDRFFAERPEGSVSTLKIQRTQQEDSAVYLCASTPDRGLTDTQYFGPGTRLTVL.

The rearrangement links TRBV5-5 to TRBJ2-3. CDR3 size: 13 residues. The germline V gene encodes CDR1 SGHKS and CDR2 YYEKEE (reference sequence). CDR3 protein: CASSVPGTDTQYF. The full variable domain, with the rest looked up from reference TRBV5-5 and TRBJ2-3, is DAGVTQSPTHLIKTRGQQVTLRCSPISGHKSVSWYQQVLGQGPQFIFQYYEKEERGRGNFPDRFSARQFPNYSSELNVNALLLGDSALYLCASSVPGTDTQYFGPGTRLTVL.

This rearrangement joins TRBV28 to TRBJ2-7; TCRdb names TRBD1, which stays unverified in the absence of DNA. Germline loops: CDR1 MDHEN, CDR2 SYDVKM. CDR3 length: 14 residues. The CDR3 spells CASATGRSSYEQYF.

The chain has TRBV14 and TRBJ2-7; TCRdb selects TRBD2, and the lack of DNA leaves this call unchecked. The CDR3 covers 14 residues. The V gene's germline CDR1 is SGHDN and CDR2 FVKESK. CDR3 loop: CASSQVAGVYEQYF.

V usage is TRBV12-3 or TRBV12-4 and J usage is TRBJ2-7; TCRdb lists TRBD2, though no DNA is available to test this call. The CDR3 runs 15 residues. This CDR3 reads CASCNGDLSGYEQYF.

The rearrangement uses TRBV7-3 and TRBJ1-1; checking the TCRdb D call of TRBD1 is not possible without DNA. The CDR3 sequence is 14 residues long. Germline values: CDR1 SGHTA, CDR2 FQGTGA. The CDR3 is CASSPVTGGTEAFF.

The chain has TRBV7-7 and TRBJ2-7; there is no DNA to check the TCRdb D call of TRBD1. The CDR3 consists of 13 residues. CDR1 SSHAT and CDR2 FNYEAQ come from the germline V gene (reference sequence). CDR3 residues: CASSRSRDDEQYF.

J is TRBJ1-1 and V is TRBV5-1. This CDR3 comprises 14 residues. Germline CDR1 reads SGHRS; CDR2 reads YFSETQ. The CDR3 here is CASEAGNMNTEAFF.

The chain couples TRBV12-3 or TRBV12-4 to TRBJ2-2. This CDR3 comprises 12 residues. The CDR3 spells CASSPRAGELFF.

V usage is TRBV20-1 and J usage is TRBJ2-7; TCRdb reports TRBD1, a call that lacks DNA to check it against. The CDR3 totals 14 residues. Germline CDR1 and CDR2: DFQATT and SNEGSKA (reference sequence). The CDR3 loop reads CSASNRVGTYEQYF.

The chain's CDR3 is CASSQNRDTNTDTQYF. V gene TRBV4-3 combines with J gene TRBJ2-3; TCRdb picks TRBD1, but there is no DNA to check that call. This CDR3 spans 16 amino acids. Germline CDR1 reads LGHNA; CDR2 reads YSLEER.

The V and J genes are TRBV12-3 or TRBV12-4 and TRBJ2-1; as DNA is missing, the TRBD1 call by TCRdb cannot be tested. This CDR3 is built from 16 residues. The CDR3 loop reads CASSKYRQSSYNEQFF.